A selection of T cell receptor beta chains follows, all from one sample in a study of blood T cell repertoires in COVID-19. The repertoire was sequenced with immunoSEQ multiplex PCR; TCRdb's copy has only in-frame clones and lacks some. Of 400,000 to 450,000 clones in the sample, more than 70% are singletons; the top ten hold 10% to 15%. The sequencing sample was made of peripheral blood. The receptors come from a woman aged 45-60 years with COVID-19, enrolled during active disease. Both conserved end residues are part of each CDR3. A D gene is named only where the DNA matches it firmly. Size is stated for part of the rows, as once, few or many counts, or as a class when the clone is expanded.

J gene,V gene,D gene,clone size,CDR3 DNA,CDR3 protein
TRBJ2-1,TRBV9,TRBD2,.,TGTGCCAGCAGCCCCCGACTAGCGGGGGGATACAATGAGCAGTTCTTC,CASSPRLAGGYNEQFF
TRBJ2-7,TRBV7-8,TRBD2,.,TGTGCCAGCAGCTTAGGGCTAGCGGCCTCTTACGAGCAGTACTTC,CASSLGLAASYEQYF
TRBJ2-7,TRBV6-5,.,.,TGTGCCAGTTCCTCGGCGGGGGCCAGTTACGAGCAGTACTTC,CASSSAGASYEQYF
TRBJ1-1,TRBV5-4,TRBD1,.,TGTGCCAGCAGCTTAGACAGGGGGGGGACTGAAGCTTTCTTT,CASSLDRGGTEAFF
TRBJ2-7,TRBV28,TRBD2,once,TGTGCCAGCACCTCTCCGGCCGCGGGGGTAAGCAACGAGCAGTACTTC,CASTSPAAGVSNEQYF
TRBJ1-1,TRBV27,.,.,TGTGCCAGCAGGTCCTTGGGCTCCGGGGAGGCTGAAGCTTTCTTT,CASRSLGSGEAEAFF
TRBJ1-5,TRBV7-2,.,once,TGTGCCAGCACCCTAACGGGGGGCGCCAATCAGCCCCAGCATTTT,CASTLTGGANQPQHF
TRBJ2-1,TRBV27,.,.,TGTGCCACCAAGCCCGGGGGCTCCTACAATGAGCAGTTCTTC,CATKPGGSYNEQFF
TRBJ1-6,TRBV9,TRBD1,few,TGTGCCAGCAGCGTAGACGGACAGGGCATTTCACCCCTCCACTTT,CASSVDGQGISPLHF
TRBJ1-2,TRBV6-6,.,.,TGTGCCAGCAGCGCGTCGGGGGATGGCTACACCTTC,CASSASGDGYTF
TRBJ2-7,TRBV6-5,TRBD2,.,TGTGCCAGCAGTCTAGCGGTCCCCCTCTTGGAGCAGTACTTC,CASSLAVPLLEQYF
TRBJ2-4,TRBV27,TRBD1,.,TGTGCCAGCGGCGGGACAGGGGGTGCCAAAAACATTCAGTACTTC,CASGGTGGAKNIQYF
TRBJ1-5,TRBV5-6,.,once,TGTGCCAGCAGCTTGATCAGAGCCCCTAGGCAGCCCCAGCATTTT,CASSLIRAPRQPQHF
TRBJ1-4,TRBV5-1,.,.,TGCGCCAGCAGCACAGAGTTTAATGAAAAACTGTTTTTT,CASSTEFNEKLFF
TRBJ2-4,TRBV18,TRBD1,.,TGTGCCAGCTCACCATTGACAGGGCAGGTAAACATTCAGTACTTC,CASSPLTGQVNIQYF
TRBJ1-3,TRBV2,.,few,TGTGCCAGCTGGACTGCCAAATCTGGAAACACCATATATTTT,CASWTAKSGNTIYF
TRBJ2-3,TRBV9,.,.,TGTGCCAGCAGCTCTGCGGGGGCCGATACAGATACGCAGTATTTT,CASSSAGADTDTQYF
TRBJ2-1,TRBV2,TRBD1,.,TGTGCCAGCAGTGTCGCAGACAGGGAAGACAATGAGCAGTTCTTC,CASSVADREDNEQFF
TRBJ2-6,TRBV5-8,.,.,TGTGCCAGCAGCGCCTTCTATACTGGGGCCAACGTCCTGACTTTC,CASSAFYTGANVLTF
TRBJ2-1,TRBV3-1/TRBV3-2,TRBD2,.,TGTGCCAGCAGCCGACGGGAACTAGCGGGGGGAAGGGATGAGCAGTTCTTC,CASSRRELAGGRDEQFF
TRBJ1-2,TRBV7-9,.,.,TGTGCCAGCAGCTTAGTGCCCCAGGCAATCACCTTC,CASSLVPQAITF
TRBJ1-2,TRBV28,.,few,TGTGCCAGCAGTTTAGTGAGGGTAGACTATGGCTACACCTTC,CASSLVRVDYGYTF
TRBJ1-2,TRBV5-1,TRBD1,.,TGCGCCAGCAGCTTGAGACAGGGAGGTAACTATGGCTACACCTTC,CASSLRQGGNYGYTF
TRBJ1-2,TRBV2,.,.,TGTGCCAGCAACTCCCAGGTCCGGCCGTTCTTC,CASNSQVRPFF
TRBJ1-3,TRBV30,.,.,TGTGCCTGGAGTAATACTGGAAACACCATATATTTT,CAWSNTGNTIYF
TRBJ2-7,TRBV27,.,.,TGTGCCAGCAGTTTCAGAGACAGGACCTACGAGCAGTACTTC,CASSFRDRTYEQYF
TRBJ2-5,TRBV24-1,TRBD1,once,TGTGCCACCAGTGATTCGGGACAGGGGCTGCAAGAGACCCAGTACTTC,CATSDSGQGLQETQYF
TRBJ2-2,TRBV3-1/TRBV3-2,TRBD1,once,TGTGCCAGCAGCCAAGGCCTGACAGGGAATGGGGAGCTGTTTTTT,CASSQGLTGNGELFF
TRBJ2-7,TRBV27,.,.,TGTGCCAGCAAGAGGGCGGCCGGCCCCGAGCAGTACTTC,CASKRAAGPEQYF
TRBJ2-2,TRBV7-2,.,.,TGTGCCAGCATGCAGGGAGGATCGAACACCGGGGAGCTGTTTTTT,CASMQGGSNTGELFF
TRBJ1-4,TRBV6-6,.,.,TGTGCCAGCAGTTACGGGGCTGGGGAAAAACTGTTTTTT,CASSYGAGEKLFF
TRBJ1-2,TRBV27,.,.,TGTGCCAGCAGGGGGGGGATCTATGGCTACACCTTC,CASRGGIYGYTF
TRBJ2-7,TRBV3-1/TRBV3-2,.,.,TGTGCCAGCAGCCAAGATTTTTACTACGAGCAGTACTTC,CASSQDFYYEQYF
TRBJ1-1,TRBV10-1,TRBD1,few,TGCGCCAGTATGATAAGCCGGGACAGGGACAATGAAGCTTTCTTT,CASMISRDRDNEAFF
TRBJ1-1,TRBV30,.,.,TGTGCCTGCGAGGGCTGGGACACTGAAGCTTTCTTT,CACEGWDTEAFF
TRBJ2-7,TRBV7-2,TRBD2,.,TGTGCCAGCAGCTTACTAGCGGGGGGTTCCTACGAGCAGTACTTC,CASSLLAGGSYEQYF
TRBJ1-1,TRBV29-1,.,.,TGCAGCACTGGGGGGGTCGGAGGCACTGAAGCTTTCTTT,CSTGGVGGTEAFF
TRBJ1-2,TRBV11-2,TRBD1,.,TGTGCCAGCGAGGGACAGAACTATGGCTACACCTTC,CASEGQNYGYTF
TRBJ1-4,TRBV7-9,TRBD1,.,TGTGCCAGCAGCCGCGGGACAGGGTCGGGCGAAAAACTGTTTTTT,CASSRGTGSGEKLFF
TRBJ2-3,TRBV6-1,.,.,TGTGCCAGCAGTGAAACGGGGACGCAGTATTTT,CASSETGTQYF
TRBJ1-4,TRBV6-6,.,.,TGTGCCAGCAGCTCCTCGCGGGGGGGGGAAAAACTGTTTTTT,CASSSSRGGEKLFF
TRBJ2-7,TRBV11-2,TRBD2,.,TGTGCCAGCAGCCTCCGATTTAGCGGGGGAAGCTCCTACGAGCAGTACTTC,CASSLRFSGGSSYEQYF